Shown below are 26 T cell receptor beta chains from a single sample sequenced in a study of cytomegalovirus exposure and HLA in healthy donors. Amplification used 60 Vbeta primers and 13 Jbeta primers. TCRdb's copy holds only in-frame clones and misses some; the assay was immunoSEQ multiplex PCR. The sample includes about 130,000 clones, approximately 69% seen only once; the top ten take 6.6%. Source material: PBMCs. Every receptor here comes from a man aged 40-50 years in good health and CMV-seropositive.

This chain connects TRBV5-1 to TRBJ1-6; 9 bases line up with TRBD1. This CDR3 contains 15 residues. Germline lookup yields CDR1 SGHRS and CDR2 YFSETQ. Trimming took 0 bases from V and 6 from J; bases not matched to a gene: 1. As DNA, the CDR3 is TGCGCCAGCAGCTTGGGGGGACAGGGTAATTCACCCCTCCACTTT. Its protein product is CASSLGGQGNSPLHF.

The chain joins TRBV7-6 to TRBJ2-1; D remains ambiguous. This CDR3 region has 16 residues. CDR1 and CDR2 (germline): SGHVS, FNYEAQ. Trimming pared 2 bases from V and 9 bases from J, leaving 20 bases between. Here the CDR3 DNA reads TGTGCCAGCAGCTTATACGACTCCAGCCCTATGGGTGAGCAGTTCTTC. Amino acids: CASSLYDSSPMGEQFF. The full variable domain, completed using reference TRBV7-6 and TRBJ2-1, is GAGVSQSPRYKVTKRGQDVALRCDPISGHVSLYWYRQALGQGPEFLTYFNYEAQQDKSGLPNDRFSAERPEGSISTLTIQRTEQRDSAMYRCASSLYDSSPMGEQFFGPGTRLTVL.

This chain links TRBV19 with TRBJ1-6; D is unclear. From germline, CDR1 is LNHDA and CDR2 SQIVND (reference sequence). Trimming pared 4 bases from V and 7 bases from J, leaving 14 bases between. CDR3 length: 15 residues. CDR3 sequence reads: CASSRAWTGNSPLHF. CDR3 nucleotides: TGTGCCAGTAGTAGAGCCTGGACGGGGAATTCACCCCTCCACTTT.

There are a few counts of this clone. The chain combines TRBV7-6 with TRBJ2-4; 9 positions match TRBD2. The CDR3 is 15 residues long. CDR1 and CDR2 (germline): SGHVS, FNYEAQ. Trimming at V came to 1 base and at J to 7 bases, leaving 5 bases not matched to a gene. The CDR3, as DNA: TGTGCCAGCAGCTTAGTTAGCGGGGGCTTGAACATTCAGTACTTC. This translates into CASSLVSGGLNIQYF.

This clone has only one observation. J is TRBJ2-5 and V is TRBV5-1; a possible D gene is TRBD1 (6 bases). Trimming shortened V by 1 base and J by 2 bases, and 9 bases separated the two germline ends. Germline-derived CDR1 and CDR2 are SGHRS and YFSETQ. This CDR3 contains 14 residues. The CDR3 DNA follows: TGCGCCAGCAGCTTGAGCGGACAGCAAGAGACCCAGTACTTC. Its protein product is CASSLSGQQETQYF.

The chain is built from TRBV18 and TRBJ2-7; D is unclear. Trimming shortened V by 2 bases and J by 2 bases, and 10 bases separated the two germline ends. Germline V gene lookup returns CDR1 KGHSH and CDR2 LQKENI. This CDR3 region has 14 residues. The CDR3 DNA sequence: TGTGCCAGCTCACCATACCACACAACCTACGAGCAGTACTTC. It specifies CASSPYHTTYEQYF.

CDR3 protein: CSVVVGREQYF. The CDR3, as DNA: TGCAGCGTCGTGGTGGGGCGGGAGCAGTACTTC. V and J are TRBV29-1 and TRBJ2-7; D might be TRBD1 (5 bases). V was shortened by 6 bases and J by 7 bases, with 13 bases between the two germline ends. This CDR3 region has 11 residues. The germline CDR1 and CDR2 sequences are SQVTM and ANQGSEA.

With respect to this clone: Its ends do not fully match the called genes, so a read error is possible. The V gene is TRBV7-9, the J gene TRBJ1-5; 7 bases match TRBD1. This CDR3 comprises 15 residues. Germline V CDR1 and CDR2: SEHNR, FQNEAQ (reference sequence). The CDR3 bases are TGTTCCAGCAGCGCCACAGGGGTAAGGAGTCAGCCCCAGCATTTT. It translates to CSSSATGVRSQPQHF.

The rearrangement uses TRBV6-6 and TRBJ2-5; D may be TRBD2 (5 bases). There are 12 residues in the CDR3. V was shortened by 6 bases and J by 10 bases, with 15 bases between the two germline ends. Germline CDR1 is MNHNY and CDR2 is SVGAGI (reference sequence). In nucleotides, the CDR3 is TGTGCCAGCAGCGTGACGGTGAGGGACCAGTACTTC. Protein product: CASSVTVRDQYF.

The chain combines TRBV6-5 with TRBJ1-5; tentative D call: TRBD1 (5 bases). V lost 6 bases and J 3 bases, leaving 12 bases between the germline ends. Germline CDR1 MNHEY, CDR2 SVGAGI. This CDR3 comprises 14 residues. The CDR3 spells CASRNGDSNQPQHF. The CDR3 coding sequence is TGTGCCAGCAGAAACGGGGACTCCAATCAGCCCCAGCATTTT.

This clone was seen a single time. The rearrangement links TRBV7-2 to TRBJ2-3, with D tentatively TRBD1 (6 bases). V dropped 0 bases and J dropped 2 bases, with 12 bases sitting between them. Germline V gene sequence: CDR1 SGHTA, CDR2 FQGNSA. CDR3 length: 16 residues. The CDR3 loop is CASSLALGAVTDTQYF. The CDR3 DNA reads TGTGCCAGCAGCTTAGCCCTGGGGGCTGTCACAGATACGCAGTATTTT.

The rearrangement links TRBV2 to TRBJ1-5; D remains ambiguous. CDR1 SNHLY and CDR2 FYNNEI come from the germline V gene. The CDR3 covers 13 residues. Trimming pared 3 bases from V and 1 base from J, leaving 4 bases between. The DNA of the CDR3 is TGTGCCAGCAGTGACCAAAGCAATCAGCCCCAGCATTTT. Its protein is CASSDQSNQPQHF.

The chain combines TRBV28 with TRBJ2-7, with 12 nucleotides matching TRBD2. The CDR3 covers 14 residues. The V gene's germline CDR1 is MDHEN and CDR2 SYDVKM. V lost 3 bases to trimming and J lost 4 bases; unmatched junction nucleotides: 1. CDR3 region: CASSFGLAGYEQYF. CDR3 DNA: TGTGCCAGCAGTTTCGGACTAGCGGGATACGAGCAGTACTTC. The whole variable domain, remainder taken from reference TRBV28 and TRBJ2-7, is DVKVTQSSRYLVKRTGEKVFLECVQDMDHENMFWYRQDPGLGLRLIYFSYDVKMKEKGDIPEGYSVSREKKERFSLILESASTNQTSMYLCASSFGLAGYEQYFGPGTRLTVT.

The chain uses TRBV15 and TRBJ2-7; 7 bases are a match to TRBD1. Germline V CDR1 and CDR2: LNHNV, YYDKDF (reference sequence). Losses at the gene ends were 0 bases for V and 0 bases for J; bases not matched to a gene: 11. The length of the CDR3 is 18 residues. The CDR3 nucleotides are TGTGCCACCAGCAGAGATAGGGTTGGGACAGTGACCTCCTACGAGCAGTACTTC. It translates to CATSRDRVGTVTSYEQYF.

This sequence joins TRBV7-9 and TRBJ1-6, with a weak D call TRBD1 (6 bases). From germline, CDR1 is SEHNR and CDR2 FQNEAQ (reference sequence). This CDR3 region has 15 residues. V lost 3 bases and J 4 bases, leaving 10 bases between the germline ends. CDR3 amino acids: CASSFDTGYNSPLHF. CDR3 sequence (DNA): TGTGCCAGCAGCTTTGATACAGGGTATAATTCACCCCTCCACTTT.

This chain joins TRBV7-6 and TRBJ2-5; 15 positions agree with TRBD2. Trimming removed 4 bases from V and 4 bases from J; junction bases left unmatched: 10. CDR3 size: 18 residues. Germline CDR1 and CDR2: SGHVS and FNYEAQ. CDR3 DNA sequence: TGTGCCAGCAGCTACAACCCCACGGGACTAGCGGGAGGAGAGACCCAGTACTTC. Translating it yields CASSYNPTGLAGGETQYF.

The V call is TRBV15, the J call TRBJ2-1; unclear D gene. The CDR3 length is 12 residues. The germline gives CDR1 LNHNV, CDR2 YYDKDF (reference sequence). The ends were cut back, 0 bases at V and 8 bases at J, with 5 bases in the middle. CDR3 amino acids: CATSRDHDEQFF. The CDR3 DNA reads as TGTGCCACCAGCAGAGATCATGATGAGCAGTTCTTC. The full variable domain, with the rest looked up from reference TRBV15 and TRBJ2-1, is DAMVIQNPRYQVTQFGKPVTLSCSQTLNHNVMYWYQQKSSQAPKLLFHYYDKDFNNEADTPDNFQSRRPNTSFCFLDIRSPGLGDTAMYLCATSRDHDEQFFGPGTRLTVL.

The V gene is TRBV28, the J gene TRBJ1-1; D not certain. V was clipped by 2 bases and J by 5 bases, with 12 bases between them. This CDR3 is 14 amino acids long. The germline V gene encodes CDR1 MDHEN and CDR2 SYDVKM. CDR3 amino acids: CASSLRAGWTEAFF. The CDR3, as DNA: TGTGCCAGCAGTTTAAGGGCGGGTTGGACTGAAGCTTTCTTT.

This clone was counted at least ten times. J is TRBJ2-7 and V is TRBV5-5; D is ambiguous. The germline gives CDR1 SGHKS, CDR2 YYEKEE (reference sequence). Trimming cost V 4 bases and J 1 base, with 6 bases left between them. The CDR3 is 12 residues long. Written as DNA, the CDR3 is TGTGCCAGCAGCCAGGATTCCTACGAGCAGTACTTC. Translation gives CASSQDSYEQYF.

The V gene is TRBV29-1, the J gene TRBJ1-1, with a tentative D call TRBD1 (6 bases). Trimming shortened V by 4 bases and J by 1 base, and 13 bases separated the two germline ends. This CDR3 region has 14 residues. The germline CDR1 and CDR2 sequences are SQVTM and ANQGSEA. The CDR3 loop reads CSVAARRGNTEAFF. The CDR3 nucleotides read TGCAGCGTTGCGGCGCGCAGGGGGAACACTGAAGCTTTCTTT.

This chain links TRBV27 with TRBJ2-3; unclear D gene. This CDR3 has 14 amino acids. Germline V gene sequence: CDR1 MNHEY, CDR2 SMNVEV (reference sequence). V lost 5 bases to trimming and J lost 3 bases, with 12 bases between them. The CDR3 DNA sequence: TGTGCCAGCAGTCCCAAGTGGCTTACAGATACGCAGTATTTT. Translated: CASSPKWLTDTQYF.

The chain is built from TRBV13 and TRBJ1-1; 7 positions agree with TRBD1. With 3 bases clipped from V and 3 bases from J, the junction kept 4 bases outside the gene matches. This CDR3 has 14 residues. CDR1 is PRHDT and CDR2 is FYEKMQ in the germline V gene (reference sequence). The CDR3 sequence is CASSFQGEDTEAFF. CDR3 bases: TGTGCCAGCAGCTTCCAGGGGGAGGACACTGAAGCTTTCTTT.

This sequence joins TRBV5-1 and TRBJ1-1; unclear D gene. Germline V gene sequence: CDR1 SGHRS, CDR2 YFSETQ. The CDR3 runs to 16 residues. V lost 0 bases and J lost 4, with 16 bases in between. CDR3: CASSLEPIPLSTEAFF. Here the CDR3 DNA reads TGCGCCAGCAGCTTGGAGCCCATTCCTCTTTCCACTGAAGCTTTCTTT.

The rearrangement joins TRBV7-2 to TRBJ1-5, with no clear D. Looked up from germline, CDR1 is SGHTA and CDR2 is FQGNSA. CDR3 length equals 15 residues. Trimming took 2 bases from V and 0 from J, leaving 8 bases between them. CDR3 nucleotides: TGTGCCAGCAGCTTAAGCTCCCTTAGCAATCAGCCCCAGCATTTT. Its translation: CASSLSSLSNQPQHF.

This chain joins TRBV7-9 and TRBJ1-2; the match to TRBD1 covers 8 bases. CDR3 size: 14 residues. V was pared by 6 bases and J by 6 bases, with 9 bases of the junction left unmatched. Per the germline V gene, CDR1 is SEHNR and CDR2 is FQNEAQ (reference sequence). The CDR3 loop reads CASRQTAGGDGYTF. Here the CDR3 DNA reads TGTGCCAGCAGACAGACGGCAGGGGGCGATGGCTACACCTTC.

V and J are TRBV7-2 and TRBJ1-5; D remains unclear. Trimming stripped 0 bases from V and 9 bases from J, with 6 bases between. CDR1 and CDR2 from the germline V gene are SGHTA and FQGNSA. The CDR3 contains 12 residues. CDR3 DNA: TGTGCCAGCAGCTTAGCGGGAGGGCCCCAGCATTTT. Its translation: CASSLAGGPQHF.